The present TCR beta chain was sequenced within a study of T cell responses to AZD1222 COVID-19 vaccine. Overall study results and limits: The reported proportion of spike-specific TCRs targeting unmutated variant regions was nearly half.

Method: immunoSEQ multiplex PCR; TCRdb's copy keeps in-frame clones and lacks some. This table has 130,000 to 150,000 clones, approximately 78% appearing once. A word on this clone: Its antigen is still unknown.

This CDR3 comprises 14 residues. The V gene end was trimmed by 6 bases and the J gene end by 3 bases; junction bases not matched to a gene: 3. Germline V gene data show CDR1 as SGHAT and CDR2 as FQNNGV. The chain joins TRBV11-2 to TRBJ2-2; 8 positions agree with TRBD1. The material was peripheral blood, obtained on day 0 of MenACWY control vaccination. The sequence was obtained from an adult in good health. The CDR3 here is CASRWTGYTGELFF. The CDR3 bases are TGTGCCAGCAGATGGACAGGGTACACCGGGGAGCTGTTTTTT.